This TCR beta chain was documented in a study of blood T cell repertoires in COVID-19. This clone was seen a few times. CDR1 is KGHDR, CDR2 SFDVKD, per germline. The CDR3 runs 16 residues. V lost 4 bases to trimming and J lost 6 bases; unmatched junction nucleotides: 5. Sequenced by immunoSEQ multiplex PCR; TCRdb stores in-frame clones only, minus some. The sample carries 150,000 to 200,000 clones, 80% to 90% recorded once. The source of this sequence is a man between 18 and 29 years old who had recovered from COVID-19. The rearrangement links TRBV24-1 to TRBJ2-1; 13 positions agree with TRBD2. The sequenced material came from peripheral blood. The CDR3 bases are TGTGCCACCAGTGACTACGGACTAGCGGGAGTCAATGAGCAGTTCTTC. It translates to CATSDYGLAGVNEQFF.